One and the same sample provided the 4 T cell receptor beta chains below, sequenced in a study of response to subunit inactivated influenza vaccine. TCRdb itself ran the RT-PCR reads through MiXCR, one entry per CDR3 protein. The table includes just under 550,000 distinct CDR3 sequences, less than 25% detected once. This same sample was also taken into another study, of T cells expressing NK-cell markers. That work states: TCR beta libraries carry UMIs added by 5'RACE template switching.

Sequencing used CD4+ T cells sorted from PBMCs, obtained less than 13 days after vaccination. The receptors shown here come from a man aged 50 to 59 who received an inactivated influenza vaccine.

This clonotype was seen repeatedly, ten times or more. The chain recombines TRBV18 with TRBJ2-7, with D perhaps TRBD2 (5 bases). The CDR3 is 14 amino acids. Germline V lookup: CDR1 KGHSH, CDR2 LQKENI. V shed 3 bases and J shed 6 bases, with 15 bases lying between them. The CDR3 sequence: CASSPPSGDFEQYF. The CDR3 bases are TGTGCCAGCTCACCGCCGTCCGGGGATTTCGAGCAGTACTTC.

The V call is TRBV29-1, the J call TRBJ2-7; TRBD2 aligns across 10 bases. CDR1 and CDR2 from the germline V gene are SQVTM and ANQGSEA. V was clipped by 6 bases and J by 0 bases; unmatched bases: 8. The CDR3 runs 15 residues. Here the CDR3 reads CSVKGTSASSYEQYF. CDR3 sequence (DNA): TGCAGCGTGAAGGGGACTAGCGCAAGCTCCTACGAGCAGTACTTC.

CDR3 sequence: CASSQELAGGLSRSGANVLTF. The CDR3 coding sequence is TGCGCCAGCAGCCAAGAGTTAGCGGGGGGACTATCTCGCTCTGGGGCCAACGTCCTGACTTTC. The chain links TRBV4-1 to TRBJ2-6, with TRBD2 matching 10 bases. The germline gives CDR1 MGHRA, CDR2 YSYEKL. The trim removed 0 bases at V and 0 bases at J, leaving 11 bases unmatched. This CDR3 has 21 amino acids.

The V gene is TRBV11-2, the J gene TRBJ2-7, with D perhaps TRBD2 (6 bases). V was shortened by 1 base and J by 4 bases, with 14 bases between the two germline ends. Germline loops: CDR1 SGHAT, CDR2 FQNNGV. The CDR3 length is 15 residues. The CDR3, as DNA: TGTGCCAGCAGCTTAGGGCGGGGTGCCCTTTACGAGCAGTACTTC. Translation: CASSLGRGALYEQYF.